This T cell receptor beta chain was obtained from a study of blood T cell repertoires in COVID-19. Study as a whole: Sources were T cells, B-cell-depleted T cells, or PBMCs; the material itself was cDNA or gDNA.

The CDR3 runs 18 residues. The V gene end was trimmed by 2 bases and the J gene end by 1 base; junction bases not matched to a gene: 6. Germline CDR1 reads SSHAT; CDR2 reads FNYEAQ (reference sequence). In the original analysis: Amplified reference gene primers provided the basis for estimating nucleated cell counts. Here immunoSEQ multiplex PCR was the method, and the copy in TCRdb shows in-frame clones only, minus some. V and J calls plus clone size are reproduced from that table; the DNA served to infer D and trimming. This table has about 440,000 clones, around 89% appearing once. The chain recombines TRBV7-7 with TRBJ2-2, with 11 bases aligning to TRBD2. The receptor comes from a woman between 25 and 40 years old with acute or convalescent COVID-19. Sequencing was performed on peripheral blood. CDR3 DNA sequence: TGTGCCAGCAGCTTAAACGAAGGACTAGCGGGGAACACCGGGGAGCTGTTTTTT. Protein: CASSLNEGLAGNTGELFF.